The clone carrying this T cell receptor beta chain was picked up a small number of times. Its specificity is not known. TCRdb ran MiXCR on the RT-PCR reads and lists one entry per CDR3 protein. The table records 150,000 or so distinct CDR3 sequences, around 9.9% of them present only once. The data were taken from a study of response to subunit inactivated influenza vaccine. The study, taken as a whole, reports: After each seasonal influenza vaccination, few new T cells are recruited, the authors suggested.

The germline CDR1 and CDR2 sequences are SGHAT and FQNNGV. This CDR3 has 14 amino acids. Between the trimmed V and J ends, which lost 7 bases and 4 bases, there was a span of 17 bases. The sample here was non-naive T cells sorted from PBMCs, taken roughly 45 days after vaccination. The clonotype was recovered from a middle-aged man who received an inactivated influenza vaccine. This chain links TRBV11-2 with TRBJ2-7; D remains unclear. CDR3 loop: CASTLPGSGYEQYF. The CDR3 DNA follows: TGTGCCAGCACCCTACCGGGTTCTGGTTACGAGCAGTACTTC.